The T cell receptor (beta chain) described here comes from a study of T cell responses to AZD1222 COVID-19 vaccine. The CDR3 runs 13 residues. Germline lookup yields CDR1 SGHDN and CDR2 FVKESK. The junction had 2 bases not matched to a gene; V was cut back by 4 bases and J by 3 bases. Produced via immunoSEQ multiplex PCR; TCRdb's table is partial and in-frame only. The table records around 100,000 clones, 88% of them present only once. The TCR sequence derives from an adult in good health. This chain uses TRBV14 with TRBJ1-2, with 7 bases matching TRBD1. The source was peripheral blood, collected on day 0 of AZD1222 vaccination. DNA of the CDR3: TGTGCCAGCAGCCTAGGGACAGACTATGGCTACACCTTC. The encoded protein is CASSLGTDYGYTF.